The sequence of this TCR beta chain was determined in a study of cytomegalovirus exposure and HLA in healthy donors. Study-level points and caveats: Most TCRs appeared rarely, but some public TCRs recurred in many donors.

Per the germline V gene, CDR1 is MNHEY and CDR2 is SVGAGI. This CDR3 comprises 14 residues. TCRdb keeps only in-frame clones here, not all; method: immunoSEQ multiplex PCR. The sample consists of roughly 62,000 clones, just under 95% of them appearing once. About this clone itself: What it binds is unknown. A junction boundary mismatches the germline segment, possibly from a read error.

The sequencing input was PBMCs. This sequence originates from a man between 18 and 29 years old in good health and CMV-seronegative. J is TRBJ1-2 and V is TRBV6-5, with 9 bases identical to TRBD1. Written as DNA, the CDR3 is TGTGCCAGCAGCTTCGGGACAGGGTACTCACCCCCGTCTTTC. This gives the protein CASSFGTGYSPPSF.